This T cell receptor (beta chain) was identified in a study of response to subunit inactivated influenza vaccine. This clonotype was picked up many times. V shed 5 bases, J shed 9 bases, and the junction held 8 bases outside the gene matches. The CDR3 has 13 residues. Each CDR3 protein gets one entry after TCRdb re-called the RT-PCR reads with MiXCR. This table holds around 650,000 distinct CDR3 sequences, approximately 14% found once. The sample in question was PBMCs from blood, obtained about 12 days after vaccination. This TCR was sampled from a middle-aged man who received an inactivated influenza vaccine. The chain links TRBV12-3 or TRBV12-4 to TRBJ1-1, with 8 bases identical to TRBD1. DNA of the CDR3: TGTGCCAGCAGTCAAAACAGGGGGAGACAAGCTTTCTTT. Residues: CASSQNRGRQAFF.